The 5 T cell receptor beta chains reported below all come from one sample, sequenced in a study of human T cells and chemical hapten exposure. The time point was: patch test 2, 6 weeks after DPC sensitization. Documented treatment: therapeutic diphenylcyclopropenone sensitization with weekly scalp DPC. Via MiXCR, TCRdb re-called the RACE reads, giving one row per CDR3 protein. The sample has a few hundred thousand distinct CDR3 sequences; 6% to 7% are singletons. The sample here was whole blood, taken in connection with sensitization to the hapten diphenylcyclopropenone (DPC). These TCRs come from a woman aged 18-35 years with alopecia areata. Some clones in this sample may be carry-over from other donors' samples.

The chain carries TRBV28 and TRBJ1-1; a possible D gene is TRBD1 (5 bases). The CDR3 loop spans 12 amino acids. Trimming left V 4 bases short and J 10 bases short, with 13 bases between. Germline CDR1 MDHEN, CDR2 SYDVKM. The CDR3 nucleotides read TGTGCCAGCAGTTCTAGACAGTTCGGAGCTTTCTTT. It codes for CASSSRQFGAFF.

This clonotype was counted many times. The chain recombines TRBV14 with TRBJ1-2, with D possibly TRBD1 on 6 matching bases. Looked up from germline, CDR1 is SGHDN and CDR2 is FVKESK. The CDR3 covers 15 residues. V dropped 1 base and J dropped 5 bases, with 14 bases sitting between them. The CDR3 loop reads CASSQAPGAIYGYTF. CDR3 nucleotides: TGTGCCAGCAGCCAAGCGCCAGGGGCCATATATGGCTACACCTTC. Full variable domain (remainder filled in from reference TRBV14 and TRBJ1-2): EAGVTQFPSHSVIEKGQTVTLRCDPISGHDNLYWYRRVMGKEIKFLLHFVKESKQDESGMPNNRFLAERTGGTYSTLKVQPAELEDSGVYFCASSQAPGAIYGYTFGSGTRLTVV.

The chain joins TRBV9 to TRBJ2-1, with 10 bases fitting TRBD2. Trimming at V came to 1 base and at J to 2 bases, leaving 3 bases not matched to a gene. The CDR3 runs to 16 residues. Germline assignment: CDR1 SGDLS and CDR2 YYNGEE. In DNA form, the CDR3 reads TGTGCCAGCAGCGTAAGAGCGGGGGGGCCCTACAATGAGCAGTTCTTC. Translated: CASSVRAGGPYNEQFF.

V gene TRBV2 combines with J gene TRBJ2-3; D is possibly TRBD1 or TRBD2 (6 bases each). The CDR3 loop spans 16 amino acids. Germline CDR1 is SNHLY and CDR2 is FYNNEI. Deletions cut 7 bases from V and 1 base from J, with 18 bases between. CDR3 DNA: TGTGCCAGCACCAAAGAGGGGGGCCGGGGCACAGATACGCAGTATTTT. This translates into CASTKEGGRGTDTQYF.

V usage is TRBV7-9 and J usage is TRBJ2-1, with TRBD1 identical over 7 bases. The CDR3 covers 14 residues. With V trimmed by 5 bases and J by 1 base, 2 bases remained unmatched. Germline CDR1 SEHNR, CDR2 FQNEAQ (reference sequence). The DNA of the CDR3 is TGTGCCAGCAGCAAACAGGGGTCCTACAATGAGCAGTTCTTC. Encoded protein: CASSKQGSYNEQFF.